Listed below are T cell receptor beta chains from one sample, sequenced in a study of T cell responses to AZD1222 COVID-19 vaccine. The repertoire was sequenced with immunoSEQ multiplex PCR; TCRdb's copy has only in-frame clones and lacks some. The sample lists approximately 150,000 clones; 90% were seen once. Here the sequenced sample was peripheral blood, taken on day 0 of AZD1222 vaccination. The source of these receptors is an adult in good health. CDR3s include the opening cysteine and the closing phenylalanine or tryptophan. The order of the fields is V gene, J gene, D gene, clone size, CDR3 protein, CDR3 DNA. D genes are given only for firm matches. Expanded clones are given a class, and other clones once, few, many or no size at all.

V gene: TRBV9
J gene: TRBJ1-4
D gene: TRBD1
clone size: few
CDR3 protein: CASSFRTGTGDTNEKLFF
CDR3 DNA: TGTGCCAGCAGCTTCCGAACCGGGACAGGGGACACTAATGAAAAACTGTTTTTT

V gene: TRBV5-5
J gene: TRBJ1-4
D gene: TRBD1
clone size: once
CDR3 protein: CASSPLGDRSEKLFF
CDR3 DNA: TGTGCCAGCAGCCCCCTGGGGGACAGGTCTGAAAAACTGTTTTTT

V gene: TRBV13
J gene: TRBJ1-6
D gene: TRBD1
clone size: -
CDR3 protein: CASSRQGDNSPLHF
CDR3 DNA: TGTGCCAGCAGCCGACAGGGGGATAATTCACCCCTCCACTTT

V gene: TRBV7-3
J gene: TRBJ1-4
D gene: TRBD1
clone size: -
CDR3 protein: CASSPRGRGDEKLFF
CDR3 DNA: TGTGCCAGCAGCCCCCGGGGCAGGGGGGATGAAAAACTGTTTTTT

V gene: TRBV19
J gene: TRBJ2-5
D gene: -
clone size: -
CDR3 protein: CASSIGGSIVQETQYF
CDR3 DNA: TGTGCCAGTAGTATAGGTGGCAGTATAGTCCAAGAGACCCAGTACTTC

V gene: TRBV6-2/TRBV6-3
J gene: TRBJ1-5
D gene: TRBD1
clone size: -
CDR3 protein: CASSYRPQGVNQPQHF
CDR3 DNA: TGTGCCAGCAGTTACCGCCCTCAGGGGGTCAATCAGCCCCAGCATTTT

V gene: TRBV18
J gene: TRBJ2-1
D gene: TRBD2
clone size: -
CDR3 protein: CASSPRTRASSYNEQFF
CDR3 DNA: TGTGCCAGCTCACCAAGGACTAGGGCGAGCTCCTACAATGAGCAGTTCTTC

V gene: TRBV9
J gene: TRBJ2-7
D gene: TRBD2
clone size: -
CDR3 protein: CASSVSGTYEQYF
CDR3 DNA: TGTGCCAGCAGCGTCAGCGGGACCTACGAGCAGTACTTC

V gene: TRBV6-5
J gene: TRBJ2-7
D gene: -
clone size: -
CDR3 protein: CASSYSYGETYEQYF
CDR3 DNA: TGTGCCAGCAGTTACTCCTACGGGGAAACCTACGAGCAGTACTTC

V gene: TRBV19
J gene: TRBJ1-2
D gene: -
clone size: -
CDR3 protein: CASRERTVANYGYTF
CDR3 DNA: TGTGCCAGTAGAGAGAGGACAGTAGCTAACTATGGCTACACCTTC

V gene: TRBV19
J gene: TRBJ1-2
D gene: -
clone size: few
CDR3 protein: CASSARDLYGYTF
CDR3 DNA: TGTGCCAGTAGTGCACGGGACCTCTATGGCTACACCTTC

V gene: TRBV6-5
J gene: TRBJ2-2
D gene: -
clone size: -
CDR3 protein: CASSYSRGTGELFF
CDR3 DNA: TGTGCCAGCAGTTACTCTCGGGGCACCGGGGAGCTGTTTTTT

V gene: TRBV18
J gene: TRBJ1-2
D gene: -
clone size: -
CDR3 protein: CASSERGEDPSYGYTF
CDR3 DNA: TGTGCCAGCTCAGAGAGGGGGGAGGACCCCAGTTATGGCTACACCTTC

V gene: TRBV7-2
J gene: TRBJ1-1
D gene: TRBD1
clone size: once
CDR3 protein: CASSRGQFTEAFF
CDR3 DNA: TGTGCCAGCAGCCGGGGACAGTTCACTGAAGCTTTCTTT

V gene: TRBV2
J gene: TRBJ2-5
D gene: -
clone size: -
CDR3 protein: CASSDPGQETQYF
CDR3 DNA: TGTGCCAGCAGTGATCCGGGGCAAGAGACCCAGTACTTC

V gene: TRBV13
J gene: TRBJ2-5
D gene: -
clone size: -
CDR3 protein: CASSLGTIEPQETQYF
CDR3 DNA: TGTGCCAGCAGCTTGGGGACAATAGAGCCCCAAGAGACCCAGTACTTC

V gene: TRBV6-6
J gene: TRBJ1-2
D gene: -
clone size: -
CDR3 protein: CASSRQPAENYGYTF
CDR3 DNA: TGTGCCAGCAGCCGCCAGCCGGCAGAGAACTATGGCTACACCTTC